These 14 T cell receptor beta chains were sequenced from one sample in a study of identical twins. TCRdb processed the 5' RACE reads anew with MiXCR; each CDR3 protein has one entry. The table lists hundreds of thousands of distinct CDR3 sequences, less than 10% of them singletons. The same sample was also used in a study of yellow fever vaccine responses in identical twins.

The sequenced material came from PBMCs. The receptors stem from a woman younger than 35 in good health.

Ten or more counts support this clonotype. CDR3: CASSQARGTSTDTQYF. The DNA for the CDR3 is TGTGCCAGCAGCCAAGCGAGAGGGACTAGCACAGATACGCAGTATTTT. The V and J genes are TRBV3-1 and TRBJ2-3, with a tentative D call TRBD2 (6 bases). Trimming cost V 1 base and J 0 bases, with 11 bases left between them. This CDR3 is 16 amino acids long. Germline CDR1 reads LGHDT; CDR2 reads YNNKEL (reference sequence).

This clonotype was detected many times. This chain uses TRBV29-1 with TRBJ2-2; D might be TRBD1 or TRBD2, each matching 6 bases. V was pared by 6 bases and J by 6 bases, with 14 bases between. The CDR3 loop spans 13 amino acids. Germline V gene data show CDR1 as SQVTM and CDR2 as ANQGSEA. CDR3 amino acids: CSVSRRGAGELFF. CDR3 coding DNA: TGCAGCGTCTCCCGAAGGGGGGCCGGGGAGCTGTTTTTT.

At least ten counts were recorded for this clonotype. The chain employs TRBV28 and TRBJ2-1; 8 positions agree with TRBD2. Germline trimming cut 4 bases from V and 1 base from J; bases unmatched to any gene: 21. Germline values: CDR1 MDHEN, CDR2 SYDVKM. The CDR3 sequence is 21 residues long. DNA for the CDR3: TGTGCCAGCAGTTCCCTCGCTCTTAGCGGGATACCAAAAGTGTCCTACAATGAGCAGTTCTTC. Amino acid sequence: CASSSLALSGIPKVSYNEQFF.

Only a few counts were recorded for this clonotype. The chain carries TRBV7-3 and TRBJ2-7, with D perhaps TRBD1 or TRBD2 (7 bases each). The germline CDR1 and CDR2 sequences are SGHTA and FQGTGA. There are 15 residues in the CDR3. Trimming shortened V by 0 bases and J by 3 bases, and 12 bases separated the two germline ends. CDR3 amino acids: CASSLTAGDSYEQYF. DNA for the CDR3: TGTGCCAGCAGCTTAACGGCGGGGGACAGCTACGAGCAGTACTTC. The variable domain in full, completed from reference TRBV7-3 and TRBJ2-7, reads GAGVSQTPSNKVTEKGKYVELRCDPISGHTALYWYRQSLGQGPEFLIYFQGTGAADDSGLPNDRFFAVRPEGSVSTLKIQRTERGDSAVYLCASSLTAGDSYEQYFGPGTRLTVT.

This chain links TRBV6-5 with TRBJ2-3, with TRBD2 identical over 8 bases. This CDR3 is 13 amino acids long. Trimming cost V 6 bases and J 15 bases; bases outside gene matches: 14. Looked up from germline, CDR1 is MNHEY and CDR2 is SVGAGI. The CDR3 is CASRLAGTSYPYF. CDR3 coding DNA: TGTGCCAGCAGACTCGCCGGGACTAGTTATCCTTATTTT.

The V and J genes are TRBV20-1 and TRBJ1-1; a possible D gene is TRBD1 (6 bases). This CDR3 contains 15 residues. In germline, CDR1 is DFQATT, CDR2 SNEGSKA (reference sequence). Trimming removed 5 bases at V and 1 base at J, with 17 bases between. The CDR3 sequence is CSADSKAGANTEAFF. In DNA form, the CDR3 reads TGCAGTGCTGACAGCAAGGCAGGGGCGAACACTGAAGCTTTCTTT.

This clonotype was observed a few times. The chain uses TRBV2 and TRBJ2-5; the D call may be TRBD1 or TRBD2 (5 bases each). This CDR3 is built from 14 residues. V lost 5 bases to trimming and J lost 1 base, with 11 bases between them. Germline CDR1 and CDR2: SNHLY and FYNNEI. Here the CDR3 DNA reads TGTGCCAGCAGTTCGGGACGCTTCCAAGAGACCCAGTACTTC. It translates to CASSSGRFQETQYF.

The V call is TRBV6-5, the J call TRBJ1-2, with D tentatively TRBD1 (5 bases). Germline V gives CDR1 MNHEY, CDR2 SVGAGI. V lost 4 bases to trimming and J lost 2 bases, with 14 bases between them. The CDR3 totals 15 residues. The chain's CDR3 is CASSWTGTGNYGYTF. As DNA, the CDR3 is TGTGCCAGCAGTTGGACCGGGACGGGAAACTATGGCTACACCTTC.

The J gene is TRBJ2-7, the V gene TRBV7-2; D is unclear. CDR3 length: 12 residues. Trimming removed 7 bases at V and 2 bases at J, with 9 bases between. Per the germline V gene, CDR1 is SGHTA and CDR2 is FQGNSA. CDR3 residues: CASTDTAYEQYF. Here the CDR3 DNA reads TGTGCCAGCACCGACACAGCCTACGAGCAGTACTTC.

Only a few counts were recorded for this clonotype. The chain uses TRBV29-1 and TRBJ2-2; TRBD2 might be the D (5 bases). The CDR3 covers 15 residues. Germline values: CDR1 SQVTM, CDR2 ANQGSEA. Trimming took off 4 bases at V and 2 bases at J, with 14 bases between the two ends. CDR3: CSVVEGSANTGELFF. The DNA of the CDR3 is TGCAGCGTTGTTGAGGGTAGCGCAAACACCGGGGAGCTGTTTTTT.

This clonotype was seen more than once but under ten times. The V call is TRBV7-9, the J call TRBJ2-1; 10 bases map to TRBD2. The germline gives CDR1 SEHNR, CDR2 FQNEAQ (reference sequence). This CDR3 contains 17 residues. V shed 1 base and J 7 bases; nucleotides not matched to a gene: 10. The CDR3 bases are TGTGCCAGCAGCTTAGGGGGGCTAGCGGGAGTCATAAATGAGCAGTTCTTC. As protein: CASSLGGLAGVINEQFF.

This clonotype was picked up a small number of times. This chain connects TRBV6-5 to TRBJ1-5, with D possibly TRBD1 on 5 matching bases. The CDR3 loop spans 15 amino acids. Trimming took 2 bases from V and 0 from J, leaving 8 bases between them. Looked up from germline, CDR1 is MNHEY and CDR2 is SVGAGI. CDR3 region: CASSYKGSSNQPQHF. The CDR3 region has the DNA TGTGCCAGCAGTTACAAGGGGAGTAGCAATCAGCCCCAGCATTTT.

In its sample, this clonotype was seen a few times. The V call is TRBV6-1, the J call TRBJ1-5, with TRBD1 as a possible D gene (6 bases). The CDR3 extends over 14 amino acids. The ends were cut back, 4 bases at V and 1 base at J, with 8 bases in the middle. CDR1 and CDR2 from the germline V gene are MNHNS and SASEGT. The CDR3 DNA reads as TGTGCCAGCAGTGTTACAGGGAGCAATCAGCCCCAGCATTTT. Protein sequence: CASSVTGSNQPQHF.

This clonotype was found a few times. The chain uses TRBV15 and TRBJ1-2; D possibly corresponds to TRBD1 (5 bases). Germline loops: CDR1 LNHNV, CDR2 YYDKDF (reference sequence). The CDR3 length is 15 residues. The V gene lost 0 bases and the J gene lost 4 bases, with 12 bases spanning the gap. CDR3 sequence: CATSRDRQGGYGYTF. The CDR3 nucleotides are TGTGCCACCAGCAGAGATAGGCAGGGTGGCTATGGCTACACCTTC.